A selection of T cell receptor beta chains follows, all from one sample in a study of T cell responses to AZD1222 COVID-19 vaccine. Sequenced by immunoSEQ multiplex PCR; TCRdb stores in-frame clones only, minus some. The table has 90,000 to 130,000 clones, over 75% seen once. Sequences were derived from peripheral blood, sampled on day 0 of AZD1222 vaccination. The receptors shown here come from an adult in good health. Each CDR3 is given with its conserved first and last residue. The D gene is left open where the match is weak. Some rows mark clone size as missing; the rest say once, few, many or name a class of expanded clone.

cdr3_aa,cdr3_nt,j_call,d_call,v_call,clone_size
CASSQGRTELTF,TGTGCCAGCAGCCAAGGACGGACAGAACTGACCTTC,TRBJ1-2,NA,TRBV7-9,once
CASSFSASQPQHF,TGTGCCAGCAGTTTTTCTGCCAGTCAGCCCCAGCATTTT,TRBJ1-5,NA,TRBV6-5,NA
CASSRTGLATYNEQFF,TGTGCCAGCAGCCGGACGGGACTAGCGACCTACAATGAGCAGTTCTTC,TRBJ2-1,TRBD2,TRBV11-2,NA
CASSDRGFLNTEAFF,TGTGCCAGTAGTGACCGCGGGTTCCTGAACACTGAAGCTTTCTTT,TRBJ1-1,NA,TRBV19,NA
CASRTFAANSPLHF,TGTGCCAGCAGAACCTTCGCGGCAAATTCACCCCTCCACTTT,TRBJ1-6,NA,TRBV11-2,NA
CASSFRGDRANYGYTF,TGTGCCAGCAGCTTTAGGGGGGACAGAGCTAACTATGGCTACACCTTC,TRBJ1-2,TRBD1,TRBV7-2,few
CASSLTGQREGNEQFF,TGCGCCAGCAGCTTGACAGGACAGCGGGAGGGTAATGAGCAGTTCTTC,TRBJ2-1,TRBD2,TRBV5-1,NA
CATDGYNEQFF,TGTGCCACCGACGGTTACAATGAGCAGTTCTTC,TRBJ2-1,NA,TRBV19,NA
CASSRTGGSTYGYTF,TGTGCCAGCAGCCGGACAGGGGGCTCGACCTATGGCTACACCTTC,TRBJ1-2,TRBD1,TRBV7-9,NA
CASSLSGEGNTIYF,TGTGCCAGCAGCTTATCAGGGGAAGGAAACACCATATATTTT,TRBJ1-3,NA,TRBV7-2,NA
CASSIGTSGFSGANVLTF,TGTGCCAGTAGTATAGGGACTAGCGGGTTCTCTGGGGCCAACGTCCTGACTTTC,TRBJ2-6,TRBD2,TRBV19,once
CASSQGITEAFF,TGTGCCAGCAGCCAGGGCATCACTGAAGCTTTCTTT,TRBJ1-1,NA,TRBV2,few
CASSLGQGVTNEKLFF,TGTGCCAGCAGCTTGGGACAGGGGGTCACGAATGAAAAACTGTTTTTT,TRBJ1-4,TRBD1,TRBV5-6,NA
CASSLSSGARGEKLFF,TGTGCCAGCAGCCTTTCCTCAGGGGCCAGGGGTGAAAAACTGTTTTTT,TRBJ1-4,NA,TRBV3-1/TRBV3-2,NA
CASSVGAGKETQYF,TGTGCCAGCAGCGTAGGCGCCGGGAAGGAGACCCAGTACTTC,TRBJ2-5,NA,TRBV9,NA
CASRIDPTGGREQYF,TGTGCCAGCAGGATAGATCCGACAGGGGGCCGGGAGCAGTACTTC,TRBJ2-7,TRBD1,TRBV28,NA
CASSLSGQAGRVTEAFF,TGTGCCAGCAGTTTATCGGGTCAGGCCGGTAGGGTGACTGAAGCTTTCTTT,TRBJ1-1,NA,TRBV27,NA
CASRQWTSGGARNEQFF,TGTGCCAGCAGACAGTGGACTAGCGGGGGGGCCAGGAATGAGCAGTTCTTC,TRBJ2-1,TRBD2,TRBV7-2,NA
CASSRALSGNTIYF,TGTGCCAGCTCACGGGCCCTGTCTGGAAACACCATATATTTT,TRBJ1-3,NA,TRBV18,NA
CASSYYNLAGASYNEQFF,TGTGCCAGCAGTTACTATAACCTAGCGGGGGCCTCCTACAATGAGCAGTTCTTC,TRBJ2-1,TRBD2,TRBV6-2/TRBV6-3,NA
CASSLDPGGYEQYF,TGCGCCAGCAGCTTGGATCCCGGTGGATACGAGCAGTACTTC,TRBJ2-7,NA,TRBV5-1,NA
CASSLAETYEQYF,TGTGCCAGCTCACTAGCGGAAACCTACGAGCAGTACTTC,TRBJ2-7,NA,TRBV18,NA
CSVGQGVYGYTF,TGCAGCGTTGGACAGGGGGTCTATGGCTACACCTTC,TRBJ1-2,TRBD1,TRBV29-1,NA
CASSLRNQPQHF,TGTGCCAGCAGTTTGCGCAATCAGCCCCAGCATTTT,TRBJ1-5,NA,TRBV6-5,once
CASSNFPRVSGSPLHF,TGTGCCAGCAGCAATTTTCCCAGGGTGAGCGGCTCACCCCTCCACTTT,TRBJ1-6,NA,TRBV27,NA
CASSLGGGAGTEAFF,TGCGCCAGCAGCCTCGGAGGGGGCGCAGGCACTGAAGCTTTCTTT,TRBJ1-1,TRBD1,TRBV4-1,NA
CASSFGQPGGRGYTF,TGTGCCAGCAGTTTTGGGCAGCCCGGGGGTCGGGGCTACACCTTC,TRBJ1-2,NA,TRBV28,once
CASSSPTGGSYEQYF,TGTGCCAGCAGTTCCCCGACAGGGGGGTCCTACGAGCAGTACTTC,TRBJ2-7,TRBD1,TRBV27,NA
CASSFRGSNTEAFF,TGTGCCAGCAGTTTTCGTGGATCGAACACTGAAGCTTTCTTT,TRBJ1-1,NA,TRBV28,NA
CATSKGLAGTLGTQYF,TGTGCCACCAGCAAAGGACTAGCGGGAACGTTAGGGACCCAGTACTTC,TRBJ2-5,TRBD2,TRBV15,NA
CASHPQTGGKSGELFF,TGTGCCAGCCATCCTCAGACAGGGGGAAAGTCCGGGGAGCTGTTTTTT,TRBJ2-2,TRBD1,TRBV5-4,NA